Listed below are T cell receptor beta chains from one sample, sequenced in a study of blood T cell repertoires in COVID-19. Repertoires were generated with immunoSEQ multiplex PCR, while TCRdb's copy carries only in-frame clones and drops some. The sample comprises 83,000 or so clones, around 87% of which are singletons, and about 7.8% rests with the top ten. The sample consisted of peripheral blood. These receptors came from a man at least 80 years old with active or convalescent COVID-19. The CDR3 runs from the conserved cysteine through the conserved F or W. Fields, in order: CDR3 DNA, CDR3 protein, J gene, clone size, V gene, CDR3 length, D gene. The D gene is left open where the match is weak. The size field is filled for only some rows; it gives once, few, many or a size class.

TGCGCCAGCAGCCAGGGGGGCGCGCCAGAAGATACGCAGTATTTT | CASSQGGAPEDTQYF | TRBJ2-3 | NA | TRBV5-1 | 15 | NA
TGTGCCAGCAGTTCACTCCCCTGGACAGGGAAATCACTGAACACTGAAGCTTTCTTT | CASSSLPWTGKSLNTEAFF | TRBJ1-1 | NA | TRBV28 | 19 | TRBD1
TGTGCCAGCAGCTTCCCGGGACTAGCGGGCGACACCGGGGAGCTGTTTTTT | CASSFPGLAGDTGELFF | TRBJ2-2 | NA | TRBV11-3 | 17 | TRBD2
TGTGCCAGCACCCCACCGGGACAGGGGAACACCGGGGAGCTGTTTTTT | CASTPPGQGNTGELFF | TRBJ2-2 | NA | TRBV5-4 | 16 | TRBD1
TGCGCCAGCAGCTCTGTTTACGGAGCTTTCTTT | CASSSVYGAFF | TRBJ1-1 | NA | TRBV5-1 | 11 | NA
TGTGCCAGCAGCAACGCGGGGGGGGTTTCGACTGAAGCTTTCTTT | CASSNAGGVSTEAFF | TRBJ1-1 | NA | TRBV7-8 | 15 | NA
TGTGCCAGTAGTATCCCTAGCGCACATTACAATGAGCAGTTCTTC | CASSIPSAHYNEQFF | TRBJ2-1 | few | TRBV19 | 15 | NA
TGCGCCAGCAGCCGTGAAGGGACAGGGGCTACCCACTCTGGAAACACCATATATTTT | CASSREGTGATHSGNTIYF | TRBJ1-3 | NA | TRBV5-1 | 19 | TRBD1
TGTGCCAGCAGTTTGAGGGCGCCGGGGACCCAGTACTTC | CASSLRAPGTQYF | TRBJ2-5 | NA | TRBV28 | 13 | NA
TGCAGCGTTGTTTTACGTAGTCCGGGACAGGGGGCGGTCCCTGGGGCTTTCTTT | CSVVLRSPGQGAVPGAFF | TRBJ1-1 | NA | TRBV29-1 | 18 | TRBD1
TGTGCCAGCAGCTTACGGGGGAAAGTCTATGGCTACACCTTC | CASSLRGKVYGYTF | TRBJ1-2 | NA | TRBV7-2 | 14 | NA
TGTGCCAGCTCTATAAACAGGGCTTCCTATGGCTACACCTTC | CASSINRASYGYTF | TRBJ1-2 | few | TRBV2 | 14 | NA
TGTGCCAGTAGTATAAACGGCAGGAATTCACCCCTCCACTTT | CASSINGRNSPLHF | TRBJ1-6 | NA | TRBV19 | 14 | NA
TGTGCCAGCAGCCCCGGGACAAACTATGGCTACACCTTC | CASSPGTNYGYTF | TRBJ1-2 | NA | TRBV4-2 | 13 | NA
TGTGCCAGCAGCTTACAGTGGGGCAACACTGAAGCTTTCTTT | CASSLQWGNTEAFF | TRBJ1-1 | NA | TRBV11-2 | 14 | NA
TGCGCCAGCAGTCCCAGCGGGCCGTCGAGCAATGAGCAGTTCTTC | CASSPSGPSSNEQFF | TRBJ2-1 | NA | TRBV10-1 | 15 | NA
TGTGCCAGCAGCACCTATACAGATACGCAGTATTTT | CASSTYTDTQYF | TRBJ2-3 | NA | TRBV11-2 | 12 | NA
TGTGCCAGCAGCTTGATTCGGGACACCAAATACAATGAGCAGTTCTTC | CASSLIRDTKYNEQFF | TRBJ2-1 | NA | TRBV5-6 | 16 | NA
TGTGCCAGCAGCTTAAACGGAGGGAACCACTATGGCTACACCTTC | CASSLNGGNHYGYTF | TRBJ1-2 | few | TRBV7-3 | 15 | NA
TGTGCCAGCTCACCACGGGCGGGCCGCTCCTACAATGAGCAGTTCTTC | CASSPRAGRSYNEQFF | TRBJ2-1 | once | TRBV18 | 16 | NA
TGTGCCAGCAGACCGACAGGAGCGAACACTGAAGCTTTCTTT | CASRPTGANTEAFF | TRBJ1-1 | NA | TRBV28 | 14 | NA
TGTGCCAGTAGTATAGGCCATCAGGGCGATAGCAATCAGCCCCAGCATTTT | CASSIGHQGDSNQPQHF | TRBJ1-5 | NA | TRBV19 | 17 | NA
TGTGCCTGGAGTGTTCAATGGGGGGTCTATGGCTACACCTTC | CAWSVQWGVYGYTF | TRBJ1-2 | NA | TRBV30 | 14 | NA
TGTGCCAGCAGCACACGGACAGGGCTGGGCGGCACTGAAGCTTTCTTT | CASSTRTGLGGTEAFF | TRBJ1-1 | NA | TRBV7-9 | 16 | TRBD1
TGCGCCAGCAGTGAGCCTGACAGGGGGATGAACACTGAAGCTTTCTTT | CASSEPDRGMNTEAFF | TRBJ1-1 | NA | TRBV10-2 | 16 | TRBD1
TGCAGCGCTGGGGAACAGGGGAGCAACACCATATATTTT | CSAGEQGSNTIYF | TRBJ1-3 | once | TRBV29-1 | 13 | TRBD1
TGTGCCATCAGTGATCTTGATACGCAGTATTTT | CAISDLDTQYF | TRBJ2-3 | NA | TRBV10-3 | 11 | NA
TGTGCCAGCAGTAGACTGGCGGGGGGGCCGAATACGCAGTATTTT | CASSRLAGGPNTQYF | TRBJ2-3 | NA | TRBV2 | 15 | TRBD2
TGTGCCAGCAGCCCCGGGAGGGTAGATACGCAGTATTTT | CASSPGRVDTQYF | TRBJ2-3 | NA | TRBV13 | 13 | TRBD2
TGTGCCAGTAGTATACAAGGGGGCAATCAGCCCCAGCATTTT | CASSIQGGNQPQHF | TRBJ1-5 | NA | TRBV19 | 14 | NA
TGTGCCAGCAGCCCGGGTCCAACCTCAACTAATGAAAAACTGTTTTTT | CASSPGPTSTNEKLFF | TRBJ1-4 | NA | TRBV27 | 16 | NA
TGTGCCAGTAGTATAGCGGCAGGCATATTTGTCTACACCTTC | CASSIAAGIFVYTF | TRBJ1-2 | NA | TRBV19 | 14 | NA
TGTGCCACCTCGCCGGCTAGCGGGAGGGCCGGGGAGCTGTTTTTT | CATSPASGRAGELFF | TRBJ2-2 | NA | TRBV7-3 | 15 | TRBD2
TGTGCCTGGAGTAATTTTCGGGAGGGGGGCTACACCTTC | CAWSNFREGGYTF | TRBJ1-2 | NA | TRBV30 | 13 | NA
TGTGCCAGCAGTTCACAGGGGGCTACTAGCACAGATACGCAGTATTTT | CASSSQGATSTDTQYF | TRBJ2-3 | NA | TRBV28 | 16 | TRBD1
TGTGCCAGCAGCCAAGATGGGGACTCTCTCAACACCATATATTTT | CASSQDGDSLNTIYF | TRBJ1-3 | NA | TRBV4-2 | 15 | NA
TGTGCCAGCAGCCAGGCAGGGCTCACTGAAGCTTTCTTT | CASSQAGLTEAFF | TRBJ1-1 | NA | TRBV3-1/TRBV3-2 | 13 | NA
TGCAGCGTGCGACAGGGGAGGGGCACTGAAGCTTTCTTT | CSVRQGRGTEAFF | TRBJ1-1 | NA | TRBV29-1 | 13 | TRBD1
TGTGCCAGCAGCCCAGCCGGGTCCCGAGCCCACTATGGCTACACCTTC | CASSPAGSRAHYGYTF | TRBJ1-2 | once | TRBV7-2 | 16 | NA
TGTGCCAGCAGCTCACGGGGAGGGGACACAGATACGCAGTATTTT | CASSSRGGDTDTQYF | TRBJ2-3 | NA | TRBV7-9 | 15 | TRBD2
TGTGCCAGCAGCAAATTCGGGATAGGGGGAGCCAAAAACATTCAGTACTTC | CASSKFGIGGAKNIQYF | TRBJ2-4 | NA | TRBV21-1 | 17 | NA
TGTGCCAGCAGCCAAGATCCCCCGCGGAATGAAAAACTGTTTTTT | CASSQDPPRNEKLFF | TRBJ1-4 | NA | TRBV3-1/TRBV3-2 | 15 | NA
TGTGCCAGCACCCCCCGATTTAGGGGGAACACTGAAGCTTTCTTT | CASTPRFRGNTEAFF | TRBJ1-1 | NA | TRBV5-4 | 15 | NA
TGCGCCAGCTCCCCCGGCGGAGGCGATAACTATGGCTACACCTTC | CASSPGGGDNYGYTF | TRBJ1-2 | NA | TRBV5-1 | 15 | NA
TGTGCCAGTAGTATCCAGGGGAAGGACACTGAAGCTTTCTTT | CASSIQGKDTEAFF | TRBJ1-1 | NA | TRBV19 | 14 | NA
TGCGCCAGCAGCTTGGTAGCAGGGGGCTATGGCTACACCTTC | CASSLVAGGYGYTF | TRBJ1-2 | NA | TRBV5-1 | 14 | TRBD1
TGTGCCTGGAGGGGGGACAGGGGGTCGTATGGCTACACCTTC | CAWRGDRGSYGYTF | TRBJ1-2 | NA | TRBV30 | 14 | TRBD1
TGTGCCTGGAGTGCCGGGACAGGCCAGGGGCAGCCCCAGCATTTT | CAWSAGTGQGQPQHF | TRBJ1-5 | NA | TRBV30 | 15 | TRBD1